This TCR beta chain was profiled in a study of blood T cell repertoires in COVID-19. Overall study context: Spain, Italy and the United States supplied samples that represented acute and convalescent COVID-19.

Measured with immunoSEQ multiplex PCR; TCRdb has only the in-frame clones, and not every one. This sample has about 14,000 clones, with about 86% found just once. CDR3 length: 18 amino acids. Unmatched junction bases numbered 13, after V lost 2 bases and J lost 4 bases. Germline V gene lookup returns CDR1 KGHSH and CDR2 LQKENI. Sequencing used peripheral blood. The TCR comes from a human donor in a cohort sampled during active COVID-19. The J gene is TRBJ1-1, the V gene TRBV18; 10 nucleotides align to TRBD1. The CDR3 bases are TGTGCCAGCTCACCATCTGACCCGGCCGGGACAGGGGTCACTGAAGCTTTCTTT. Translating gives CASSPSDPAGTGVTEAFF.